The next 26 T cell receptor beta chains were all read from a single sample in a study of neurological immune-mediated disorders. TCRdb reprocessed the 5' RACE reads with MiXCR, giving one entry per CDR3 protein. The repertoire consists of over 45,000 distinct CDR3 sequences, with under 5% occurring once and the leading ten covering approximately 2%. The specimen sequenced was CD4+ T cells from blood. These TCRs come from a woman aged 40 to 50 with multiple sclerosis.

This clonotype was counted between two and nine times. The chain joins TRBV2 to TRBJ1-6, with D hard to call. CDR1 is SNHLY and CDR2 is FYNNEI in the germline V gene. There are 11 residues in the CDR3. V lost 6 bases and J 8 bases, leaving 5 bases between the germline ends. The CDR3 here is CASRWDSPLHF. For the CDR3, the DNA is TGTGCCAGCAGGTGGGATTCACCCCTCCACTTT.

This clonotype was seen ten or more times. The chain joins TRBV3-1 to TRBJ1-1; 7 nucleotides match TRBD1. This CDR3 is 14 amino acids long. J gave up 3 bases and V 8 bases, and 9 bases lay outside the gene matches. CDR1 and CDR2 (germline): LGHDT, YNNKEL (reference sequence). The CDR3, as DNA: TGTGCCAGCTCCCCCGGGACAGATTACACTGAAGCTTTCTTT. Its translation is CASSPGTDYTEAFF. The complete variable domain, with remaining parts taken from reference TRBV3-1 and TRBJ1-1, reads DTAVSQTPKYLVTQMGNDKSIKCEQNLGHDTMYWYKQDSKKFLKIMFSYNNKELIINETVPNRFSPKSPDKAHLNLHINSLELGDSAVYFCASSPGTDYTEAFFGQGTRLTVV.

There are many counts of this clonotype. The rearrangement joins TRBV14 to TRBJ2-7; no reliable D call. Germline lookup yields CDR1 SGHDN and CDR2 FVKESK. V dropped 4 bases and J dropped 8 bases, with 12 bases sitting between them. CDR3 length: 12 residues. The CDR3 bases are TGTGCCAGCAGCCTTCACTCTGACAAGCAGTACTTC. Its protein is CASSLHSDKQYF.

This clonotype came up many times. The V and J genes are TRBV5-5 and TRBJ2-3; D uncertain. V lost 4 bases and J 2 bases, leaving 11 bases between the germline ends. Germline CDR1 is SGHKS and CDR2 is YYEKEE (reference sequence). There are 14 residues in the CDR3. CDR3 loop: CASSLRPATDTQYF. CDR3 DNA sequence: TGTGCCAGCAGCCTCCGGCCGGCCACAGATACGCAGTATTTT.

This clonotype was recorded many times. The chain employs TRBV3-1 and TRBJ2-5; 12 positions match TRBD2. The germline gives CDR1 LGHDT, CDR2 YNNKEL (reference sequence). Germline trimming cut 3 bases from V and 0 bases from J; bases unmatched to any gene: 2. CDR3 length: 16 amino acids. CDR3 in DNA: TGTGCCAGCAGCCAGAGACTAGCGGGGGACCAAGAGACCCAGTACTTC. Residues: CASSQRLAGDQETQYF.

This clonotype was observed at least ten times. The chain is built from TRBV5-1 and TRBJ2-1; 8 nucleotides align to TRBD2. This CDR3 comprises 18 residues. V lost 2 bases and J lost 0; bases outside the gene matches: 10. Germline CDR1 reads SGHRS; CDR2 reads YFSETQ. The CDR3 sequence is CASSFPSGGLSSYNEQFF. The CDR3 region has the DNA TGCGCCAGCAGCTTTCCCAGCGGGGGCCTGAGCTCCTACAATGAGCAGTTCTTC.

Many counts were recorded for this clonotype. This sequence joins TRBV5-1 and TRBJ1-1; a possible D gene is TRBD1 (5 bases). Trimming shortened V by 3 bases and J by 8 bases, and 29 bases separated the two germline ends. The CDR3 is 18 amino acids. Germline assignment: CDR1 SGHRS and CDR2 YFSETQ. For the CDR3, the DNA is TGCGCCAGCAGCTATCCTTCCGAAAAGGCACAGGATACGGGGGAAGCTTTCTTT. Translating it yields CASSYPSEKAQDTGEAFF.

This clonotype was observed at least ten times. The chain has TRBV6-4 and TRBJ2-3, with D perhaps matching TRBD1 (6 bases). Germline-derived CDR1 and CDR2 are MRHNA and SNTAGT. There are 17 residues in the CDR3. Between the trimmed V and J ends, which lost 4 bases and 3 bases, there was a span of 20 bases. The CDR3 nucleotides read TGTGCCAGCAGTGTCGCCCTGACAGGCCCCGGGACAGATACGCAGTATTTT. Protein sequence: CASSVALTGPGTDTQYF.

Ten or more counts support this clonotype. The CDR3 protein is CSVDWTSGQETQYF. For the CDR3, the DNA is TGCAGCGTTGACTGGACTAGCGGACAAGAGACCCAGTACTTC. V gene TRBV29-1 combines with J gene TRBJ2-5; 10 nucleotides line up with TRBD2. The CDR3 has 14 amino acids. With 3 bases clipped from V and 2 bases from J, the junction kept 3 bases outside the gene matches. The germline gives CDR1 SQVTM, CDR2 ANQGSEA.

This clonotype was detected ten times or more. This chain connects TRBV20-1 to TRBJ1-1; D is undetermined. The ends were cut back, 3 bases at V and 5 bases at J, with 22 bases in the middle. The germline V gene has CDR1 DFQATT and CDR2 SNEGSKA (reference sequence). This CDR3 spans 16 amino acids. The CDR3 nucleotides read TGCAGTGCTAGTACCCCCGGGCCAACCGGGGAGACTGAAGCTTTCTTT. Protein product: CSASTPGPTGETEAFF.

In the case of this clonotype: Its ends do not fully match the called genes, so a read error is possible. The genes are TRBV5-5 and TRBJ1-1; D gene uncertain. The CDR3 is made up of 13 amino acids. CDR1 is SGHKS, CDR2 YYEKEE, per germline (reference sequence). CDR3 sequence: CASSYTGRTEAFF. DNA for the CDR3: TGTGCCAGTAGCTACACGGGGAGGACTGAAGCTTTCTTT. The entire variable domain, with the rest obtained from reference TRBV5-5 and TRBJ1-1, is as follows: DAGVTQSPTHLIKTRGQQVTLRCSPISGHKSVSWYQQVLGQGPQFIFQYYEKEERGRGNFPDRFSARQFPNYSSELNVNALLLGDSALYLCASSYTGRTEAFFGQGTRLTVV.

This clonotype was recorded a few times. The genes are TRBV12-3 or TRBV12-4 and TRBJ2-7, with D possibly matching TRBD1 (5 bases). The CDR3 is made up of 12 amino acids. Trimming pared 6 bases from V and 6 bases from J, leaving 12 bases between. This chain's CDR3 is CASSLQVLEQYF. CDR3 nucleotides: TGTGCCAGCAGCCTACAGGTTCTCGAGCAGTACTTC.

This clonotype was recorded at least ten times. The chain has TRBV5-1 and TRBJ2-7; D is perhaps TRBD2 (5 bases). CDR1 and CDR2 from the germline V gene are SGHRS and YFSETQ. Trimming stripped 2 bases from V and 2 bases from J, with 17 bases between. This CDR3 is built from 16 residues. CDR3 sequence reads: CASSFVSEGSTYEQYF. DNA of the CDR3: TGCGCCAGCAGCTTCGTATCTGAGGGCAGCACCTACGAGCAGTACTTC.

This clonotype came up once. V is TRBV5-1 and J is TRBJ2-1; a possible D gene is TRBD2 (6 bases). V was cut by 7 bases and J by 3 bases, with 14 bases left in between. The CDR3 runs 14 residues. Germline values: CDR1 SGHRS, CDR2 YFSETQ. The CDR3: CASHEGLYYNEQFF. The DNA of the CDR3 is TGCGCCAGCCATGAGGGACTTTACTACAATGAGCAGTTCTTC.

Ten or more counts support this clonotype. The chain carries TRBV29-1 and TRBJ2-3; TRBD2 matches 11 bases. Germline V gives CDR1 SQVTM, CDR2 ANQGSEA. This CDR3 is built from 14 residues. The junction had 6 bases not matched to a gene; V was cut back by 4 bases and J by 6 bases. As DNA, the CDR3 is TGCAGCGTTGCACCTAGCGGGGGGATGGATACGCAGTATTTT. Translated, it gives CSVAPSGGMDTQYF.

This clonotype was seen many times. CDR3 sequence reads: CASSFETGGRRYTF. Here the CDR3 DNA reads TGTGCCAGCAGCTTCGAGACAGGGGGCCGCCGCTACACCTTC. V gene TRBV7-8 combines with J gene TRBJ1-2; 10 nucleotides line up with TRBD1. CDR1 is SGHVS, CDR2 FQNEAQ, per germline. Trimming took 3 bases from V and 9 from J; bases not matched to a gene: 7. This CDR3 is built from 14 residues.

Ten or more counts support this clonotype. The CDR3: CASSLGYGYTF. The CDR3 DNA sequence: TGCGCCAGCAGCTTGGGCTATGGCTACACCTTC. The chain couples TRBV5-1 to TRBJ1-2; no firm D call. Trimming stripped 0 bases from V and 4 bases from J, with 1 base between. This CDR3 has 11 amino acids. Germline CDR1 and CDR2: SGHRS and YFSETQ.

This clonotype has a count of ten or more. J is TRBJ2-3 and V is TRBV7-8, with 12 positions matching TRBD1. The CDR3 spans 17 residues. Germline values: CDR1 SGHVS, CDR2 FQNEAQ. V was clipped by 1 base and J by 5 bases; unmatched bases: 7. The CDR3 reads CASSLGPGTGGLDTQYF. CDR3 in DNA: TGTGCCAGCAGCTTAGGTCCCGGGACAGGGGGCCTAGATACGCAGTATTTT.

This clonotype was recorded many times. The V and J genes are TRBV5-4 and TRBJ1-1; 10 nucleotides align to TRBD1. The CDR3 runs 16 residues. Germline values: CDR1 SGHNT, CDR2 YYREEE (reference sequence). Trimming cost V 6 bases and J 10 bases; bases outside gene matches: 18. The CDR3 loop is CASTYTPGQGQGAAFF. In DNA, the CDR3 is TGTGCCAGCACCTATACTCCGGGACAGGGGCAAGGAGCAGCTTTCTTT.

This clonotype occurred many times. This chain uses TRBV6-5 with TRBJ1-6; D gene ambiguous. Germline V gives CDR1 MNHEY, CDR2 SVGAGI. Trimming left V 0 bases short and J 0 bases short, with 12 bases between. This CDR3 is built from 18 residues. This chain's CDR3 is CASSYSVAPVSYNSPLHF. The CDR3 DNA follows: TGTGCCAGCAGTTACTCGGTGGCTCCCGTCTCCTATAATTCACCCCTCCACTTT.

This clonotype showed up many times. The V gene is TRBV5-4, the J gene TRBJ2-7; D unresolved. V was cut by 0 bases and J by 0 bases, with 7 bases left in between. The CDR3 contains 14 residues. Germline V CDR1 and CDR2: SGHNT, YYREEE (reference sequence). This CDR3 reads CASSLGYISYEQYF. The CDR3 DNA sequence: TGTGCCAGCAGCTTGGGGTATATCTCCTACGAGCAGTACTTC. Full variable domain (outside the CDR3, taken from reference TRBV5-4 and TRBJ2-7): ETGVTQSPTHLIKTRGQQVTLRCSSQSGHNTVSWYQQALGQGPQFIFQYYREEENGRGNFPPRFSGLQFPNYSSELNVNALELDDSALYLCASSLGYISYEQYFGPGTRLTVT.

V usage is TRBV9 and J usage is TRBJ1-3; no definite D call. This CDR3 comprises 15 residues. Germline CDR1 and CDR2: SGDLS and YYNGEE. With 5 bases removed from V and 2 bases from J, the gap between germline ends came to 14 bases. The CDR3 is CASSFSGSPGNTIYF. The CDR3 bases are TGTGCCAGCAGTTTCTCGGGCAGTCCTGGAAACACCATATATTTT.

This clonotype was recorded at least ten times. V is TRBV29-1 and J is TRBJ1-3; 7 nucleotides agree with TRBD1. In germline, CDR1 is SQVTM, CDR2 ANQGSEA. V lost 8 bases and J lost 3; bases outside the gene matches: 10. This CDR3 spans 14 amino acids. In DNA form, the CDR3 reads TGCAGCATAAGACAGGGTGCGGATGGAAACACCATATATTTT. Translated: CSIRQGADGNTIYF.

This clonotype was detected ten times or more. The rearrangement links TRBV10-3 to TRBJ2-5, with 10 bases aligning to TRBD2. This CDR3 has 16 amino acids. CDR1 and CDR2 (germline): ENHRY, SYGVKD. V trimming: 10 bases; J trimming: 2 bases; junction bases outside the gene matches: 13. The CDR3 DNA is TGTGCCACAAGAGGGAAAGGGACTAGCGAGCAAGAGACCCAGTACTTC. Translation: CATRGKGTSEQETQYF.

In this sample, this clonotype turned up many times. The chain employs TRBV7-2 and TRBJ1-5, with D possibly being TRBD1 (6 bases). The CDR3 loop spans 14 amino acids. The V end was cut by 5 bases, the J end by 2 bases, with 10 bases between. CDR1 and CDR2 (germline): SGHTA, FQGNSA. CDR3 sequence (DNA): TGTGCCAGCAGCGTACAGGGCGGCAATCAGCCCCAGCATTTT. Its translation: CASSVQGGNQPQHF. The variable domain in full, with the rest retrieved from reference TRBV7-2 and TRBJ1-5, is GAGVSQSPSNKVTEKGKDVELRCDPISGHTALYWYRQSLGQGLEFLIYFQGNSAPDKSGLPSDRFSAERTGGSVSTLTIQRTQQEDSAVYLCASSVQGGNQPQHFGDGTRLSIL.

There are many counts of this clonotype. V gene TRBV20-1 combines with J gene TRBJ2-1; 9 bases match TRBD1. The CDR3 covers 13 residues. Germline lookup yields CDR1 DFQATT and CDR2 SNEGSKA (reference sequence). Losses at the gene ends were 2 bases for V and 7 bases for J; bases not matched to a gene: 3. The CDR3 protein is CSARPTGGNEQFF. As DNA, the CDR3 is TGCAGTGCTAGACCGACAGGGGGAAATGAGCAGTTCTTC.